A selection of T cell receptor beta chains follows, all from one sample in a study of blood T cell repertoires in COVID-19. Libraries were prepared by immunoSEQ multiplex PCR; TCRdb keeps only in-frame clonotypes and omits some of them. The sample has approximately 290,000 clones; over 75% are singletons. Sequencing used peripheral blood. The receptors stem from a woman aged 60-70 years with acute or convalescent COVID-19. Both conserved end residues are part of each CDR3. D genes are given only for firm matches. Not all rows give a size; the values are once, few, many and, for expanded clones, a class.

>-|TRBV27|-|TRBJ1-2
TGTGCCAGCAGCTTGCGGGCTAACTATGGCTACACCTTC
CASSLRANYGYTF
>-|TRBV9|-|TRBJ2-5
TGTGCCAGCAGCGTAGGATCCACACCGATCCAAGAGACCCAGTACTTC
CASSVGSTPIQETQYF
>-|TRBV5-4|-|TRBJ1-3
TGTGCCAGCAGCTCACAGGGTCCTGGAAACACCATATATTTT
CASSSQGPGNTIYF
>few|TRBV19|TRBD2|TRBJ2-5
TGTGCCAGTAGTATTAGCAGCGGGAGGGAAGAGACCCAGTACTTC
CASSISSGREETQYF
>-|TRBV5-1|-|TRBJ2-2
TGCGCCAGCAGCTTGGCGCGGAACACCGGGGAGCTGTTTTTT
CASSLARNTGELFF
>-|TRBV6-6|TRBD2|TRBJ2-7
TGTGCCAGCATCCTCCTAGCGGGAGGGACCCAAAACGAGCAGTACTTC
CASILLAGGTQNEQYF
>-|TRBV11-3|-|TRBJ2-5
TGTGCCAGCAGCTTACGTCGAGACAGGCAAGAGACCCAGTACTTC
CASSLRRDRQETQYF
>-|TRBV27|-|TRBJ2-6
TGTGCCAGCAGTTCGAGGGTAGGGTCGACTGGGGCCAACGTCCTGACTTTC
CASSSRVGSTGANVLTF
>few|TRBV4-2|-|TRBJ1-3
TGTGCCAGCAGCCAAGATTGGGGCAGCGGAAACACCATATATTTT
CASSQDWGSGNTIYF
>-|TRBV19|TRBD1|TRBJ1-2
TGTGCCAGTAGTCTACGGACAGGGGCGAACTATGGCTACACCTTC
CASSLRTGANYGYTF
>-|TRBV5-4|TRBD1|TRBJ1-1
TGTGCCAGCACCCAGGGGGCGAACACTGAAGCTTTCTTT
CASTQGANTEAFF
>once|TRBV23-1|TRBD1|TRBJ1-1
TGCGCCAGCAGTCAACCGGACAGGGACCCCTACAACACTGAAGCTTTCTTT
CASSQPDRDPYNTEAFF
>-|TRBV28|TRBD1|TRBJ2-5
TGTGCCAGCAGCTCGGGACAGGGGAAAGAGACCCAGTACTTC
CASSSGQGKETQYF
>-|TRBV15|-|TRBJ1-4
TGTGCCACCAGCAGAGGATCACTGGACACAACTAATGAAAAACTGTTTTTT
CATSRGSLDTTNEKLFF
>-|TRBV3-1/TRBV3-2|-|TRBJ1-3
TGTGCCAGCAGCCAAGAGGGAGGACACTCTGGAAACACCATATATTTT
CASSQEGGHSGNTIYF
>-|TRBV7-9|TRBD1|TRBJ1-2
TGTGCCAGCAGCTTAGGGACAGGGGGCTTTCTCTATGGCTACACCTTC
CASSLGTGGFLYGYTF
>few|TRBV21-1|-|TRBJ1-2
TGTGCCAGCAGCAAACGACCGGGACAGGGGACGGAGAGCTATGGCTACACCTTC
CASSKRPGQGTESYGYTF
>-|TRBV5-8|-|TRBJ1-1
TGTGCCAGCAGGGAGGGGAGAACCTACACTGAAGCTTTCTTT
CASREGRTYTEAFF
>-|TRBV4-1|-|TRBJ1-2
TGCGCCAGCAGCCAAGGAGGAGGTTTCTATGGCTACACCTTC
CASSQGGGFYGYTF
>few|TRBV6-5|TRBD1|TRBJ2-3
TGTGCCAGCAGTTACGGACAGGGCACAGATACGCAGTATTTT
CASSYGQGTDTQYF
>-|TRBV6-5|TRBD1|TRBJ1-4
TGTGCCAGCAGTCCAGGGGGATTAGTGTTTTTT
CASSPGGLVFF
>-|TRBV18|-|TRBJ2-7
TGTGCCAGCTCACCAGGGGGCCCCTACGAGCAGTACTTC
CASSPGGPYEQYF
>-|TRBV6-6|-|TRBJ2-2
TGTGCCAGCAGTTACTCGGGGCCCCCGGGCGGGGAGCTGTTTTTT
CASSYSGPPGGELFF
>-|TRBV7-7|-|TRBJ2-3
TGTGCCAGCAGCTTGGGGGGGCCCGCAGATACGCAGTATTTT
CASSLGGPADTQYF
>-|TRBV3-1/TRBV3-2|TRBD2|TRBJ2-5
TGTGCCAGCAGCCAACTAGCGGGGGGGACCCAGTACTTC
CASSQLAGGTQYF
>-|TRBV7-2|TRBD2|TRBJ2-1
TGTGCCAGCAGCTTAGGGGCGGGAGGGCCCAATGAGCAGTTCTTC
CASSLGAGGPNEQFF
>-|TRBV5-8|TRBD1|TRBJ1-2
TGTGCCAGCAGCTTGAGACAGGGGGACTATGGCTACACCTTC
CASSLRQGDYGYTF
>-|TRBV20-1|-|TRBJ1-5
TGCAGTGCTAGAGAGGGCGAGCCCCAGCATTTT
CSAREGEPQHF
>-|TRBV18|TRBD1|TRBJ1-5
TGTGCCAGCTCACGGGACAGAGATCAGCCCCAGCATTTT
CASSRDRDQPQHF
>-|TRBV7-9|-|TRBJ2-3
TGTGCCAGCAGCAAAGAAGATAGTACGCAGTATTTT
CASSKEDSTQYF
>-|TRBV3-1/TRBV3-2|TRBD2|TRBJ2-2
TGTGCCAGCAGCCAAGATCCCCTAGCGGGGAACACCGGGGAGCTGTTTTTT
CASSQDPLAGNTGELFF
>once|TRBV29-1|TRBD2|TRBJ2-5
TGCAGCGTTGAAGAAGGGACTAGCGGGGAGACCCAGTACTTC
CSVEEGTSGETQYF
>-|TRBV4-1|TRBD1|TRBJ1-1
TGCGCCAGCAGCCAAGAATCCCGGTGGACAGGGCCAACTGAAGCTTTCTTT
CASSQESRWTGPTEAFF
>once|TRBV6-5|TRBD1|TRBJ2-7
TGTGCCAGCTCCGGAGGGACAGGGGTCTTCGAGCAGTACTTC
CASSGGTGVFEQYF
>-|TRBV27|-|TRBJ1-6
TGTGCCAGCAGTTTAACAGTCCTCATCGCCTCCCCCCTCCACTTT
CASSLTVLIASPLHF
>-|TRBV6-5|-|TRBJ2-2
TGTGCCAGCAGTTTAATGCCTAGCTTGGGCACCGGGGAGCTGTTTTTT
CASSLMPSLGTGELFF
>-|TRBV7-9|-|TRBJ1-2
TGTGCCAGCAGCTTAGCGTCAGCCGATATCTGGGGGGGATCCTATGGCTACACCTTC
CASSLASADIWGGSYGYTF
>-|TRBV27|-|TRBJ1-2
TGTGCCAGCAGTGTGCAGGGCGCCACCTCCTATGGCTACACCTTC
CASSVQGATSYGYTF
>-|TRBV28|-|TRBJ1-1
TGTGCCAGCAGGAGTGTCACTGAAGCTTTCTTT
CASRSVTEAFF
>-|TRBV19|-|TRBJ1-4
TGTGCCAGTAGTTCCTTAGCTCGTGAAAAACTGTTTTTT
CASSSLAREKLFF
>-|TRBV6-2/TRBV6-3|-|TRBJ1-1
TGTGCCAGCAGTTACAGAGGGAGCCATCGTGAAGCTTTCTTT
CASSYRGSHREAFF
>-|TRBV18|-|TRBJ2-1
TGTGCCAGCTCACCGGTAAGCGGTCCTGGGAATGAGCAGTTCTTC
CASSPVSGPGNEQFF
>-|TRBV3-1/TRBV3-2|TRBD2|TRBJ2-7
TGTGCCAGCAGCCACGGTATGTTCAGCGGGGGGAAAAACGAGCAGTACTTC
CASSHGMFSGGKNEQYF
>-|TRBV2|-|TRBJ1-1
TGTGCCAGCAGTGTGGGAGGCAGGGCTACTGAAGCTTTCTTT
CASSVGGRATEAFF
>-|TRBV7-6|-|TRBJ2-7
TGTGCCAGCAGCTTAGGACAAGTCTACGAGCAGTACTTC
CASSLGQVYEQYF
>-|TRBV13|-|TRBJ1-2
TGTGCCAGCAGCTTAGGGCTAGGTGGCTACACCTTC
CASSLGLGGYTF
>-|TRBV27|-|TRBJ2-5
TGTGCCAGCAGTTTAGACTACGCTAAAGAGACCCAGTACTTC
CASSLDYAKETQYF
>-|TRBV5-1|TRBD2|TRBJ2-1
TGCGCCAGCAGCCCCCCATCCCGGACTAGCGCCTACAATGAGCAGTTCTTC
CASSPPSRTSAYNEQFF
>-|TRBV5-8|TRBD1|TRBJ1-5
TGTGCCAGCAGCCGAGACAGGGACTATCAGCCCCAGCATTTT
CASSRDRDYQPQHF
>-|TRBV7-3|-|TRBJ2-6
TGTGCCAGCAGCAAGCAACAGGGCTCTGGGGCCAACGTCCTGACTTTC
CASSKQQGSGANVLTF
>-|TRBV11-3|TRBD1|TRBJ2-5
TGTGCCAGCAGCTCCGGACAGGGTACCCAAGAGACCCAGTACTTC
CASSSGQGTQETQYF
>-|TRBV7-2|-|TRBJ2-2
TGTGCCAGCAGATCCGCGAACACCGGGGAGCTGTTTTTT
CASRSANTGELFF
>once|TRBV27|TRBD1|TRBJ1-1
TGTGCCAGCACGGAAAGAGGGGGCCACACTGAAGCTTTCTTT
CASTERGGHTEAFF
>-|TRBV3-1/TRBV3-2|TRBD2|TRBJ2-1
TGTGCCAGCAGCCAAGTTAGCGGGGGCCTCTTATATGAGCAGTTCTTC
CASSQVSGGLLYEQFF